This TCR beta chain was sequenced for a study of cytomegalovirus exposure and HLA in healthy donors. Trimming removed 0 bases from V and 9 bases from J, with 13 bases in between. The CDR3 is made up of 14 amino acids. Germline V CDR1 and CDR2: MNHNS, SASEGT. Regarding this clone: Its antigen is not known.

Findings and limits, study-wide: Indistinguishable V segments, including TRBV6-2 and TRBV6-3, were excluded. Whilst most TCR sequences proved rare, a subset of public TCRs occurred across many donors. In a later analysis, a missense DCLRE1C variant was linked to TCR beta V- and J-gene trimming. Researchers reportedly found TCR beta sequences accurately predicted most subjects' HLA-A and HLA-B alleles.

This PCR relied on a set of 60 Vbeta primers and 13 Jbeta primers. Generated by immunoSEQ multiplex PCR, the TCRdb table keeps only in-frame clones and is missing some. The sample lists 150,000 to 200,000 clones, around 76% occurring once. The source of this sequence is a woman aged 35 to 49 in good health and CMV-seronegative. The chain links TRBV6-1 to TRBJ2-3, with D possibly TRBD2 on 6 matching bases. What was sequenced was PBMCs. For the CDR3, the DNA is TGTGCCAGCAGTGAAGCGCGAAAGGCGGGGACGCAGTATTTT. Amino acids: CASSEARKAGTQYF.